These 20 T cell receptor beta chains came from one sample sequenced in a study of CD8 T cells in Susac syndrome. An input of about 0.5 to 1 ug of RNA was subjected to reverse transcription using random hexamers. One entry per CDR3 protein results from TCRdb running MiXCR on the immunoSEQ multiplex PCR reads. Of hundreds of thousands of distinct CDR3 sequences in the sample, about 94% were seen once. Material: CD4+ T cells from PBMCs. These receptors were collected from a human donor with Susac syndrome.

The genes are TRBV20-1 and TRBJ2-5, with 11 bases matching TRBD2. CDR3 length: 15 amino acids. Germline-derived CDR1 and CDR2 are DFQATT and SNEGSKA (reference sequence). V was pared by 3 bases and J by 1 base, with 4 bases of the junction left unmatched. As DNA, the CDR3 is TGCAGTGCTAGTCCCGGACTAGCGGGCCAAGAGACCCAGTACTTC. This sequence encodes CSASPGLAGQETQYF.

The CDR3 DNA follows: TGTGCCAGCAGTTACGAGGGAAACTACGAGCAGTACTTC. This sequence encodes CASSYEGNYEQYF. The chain employs TRBV6-6 and TRBJ2-7, with TRBD2 as a possible D gene (5 bases). The CDR3 is 13 residues long. CDR1 and CDR2 from the germline V gene are MNHNY and SVGAGI (reference sequence). V was clipped by 2 bases and J by 3 bases, with 8 bases between them.

In this sample, this clonotype turned up once. CDR3 amino acids: CATSSFRGATNEKLFF. In DNA form, the CDR3 reads TGTGCCACCAGCAGCTTCAGGGGCGCAACTAATGAAAAACTGTTTTTT. The chain has TRBV15 and TRBJ1-4; possibly TRBD1 for D (6 bases). The CDR3 length is 16 residues. V was cut by 3 bases and J by 0 bases, with 11 bases left in between. Germline CDR1 and CDR2: LNHNV and YYDKDF (reference sequence). The whole variable domain, remainder taken from reference TRBV15 and TRBJ1-4, is DAMVIQNPRYQVTQFGKPVTLSCSQTLNHNVMYWYQQKSSQAPKLLFHYYDKDFNNEADTPDNFQSRRPNTSFCFLDIRSPGLGDTAMYLCATSSFRGATNEKLFFGSGTQLSVL.

The rearrangement joins TRBV12-3 or TRBV12-4 to TRBJ1-2; D is undetermined. The V gene lost 3 bases and the J gene lost 0 bases, with 8 bases spanning the gap. CDR3 length: 14 amino acids. The CDR3 DNA reads TGTGCCAGCAGTTTCAAACGGTCTAACTATGGCTACACCTTC. Protein: CASSFKRSNYGYTF.

The CDR3 DNA reads TGCAGTGCCGCCAGGGACAGCCATACCCAAGAGACCCAGTACTTC. Its translation is CSAARDSHTQETQYF. The J gene is TRBJ2-5, the V gene TRBV20-1, with 7 positions matching TRBD1. The CDR3 runs 15 residues. The V gene's germline CDR1 is DFQATT and CDR2 SNEGSKA (reference sequence). V shed 6 bases and J 1 base; nucleotides not matched to a gene: 11.

The chain links TRBV2 to TRBJ2-5; 8 bases line up with TRBD2. V shed 10 bases, J shed 3 bases, and the junction held 1 base outside the gene matches. Per the germline V gene, CDR1 is SNHLY and CDR2 is FYNNEI. The CDR3 is made up of 11 amino acids. Here the CDR3 reads CATGGEETQYF. CDR3 coding DNA: TGTGCCACGGGGGGGGAAGAGACCCAGTACTTC.

This chain joins TRBV12-3 or TRBV12-4 and TRBJ2-5, with TRBD2 as a possible D gene (5 bases). The CDR3 consists of 14 residues. V was pared by 6 bases and J by 1 base, with 12 bases between. CDR3 amino acids: CASRRAGSQETQYF. The CDR3 DNA sequence: TGTGCCAGCAGACGGGCTGGGAGCCAAGAGACCCAGTACTTC.

This chain uses TRBV5-6 with TRBJ1-5; perhaps TRBD1 as D (5 bases). Germline V gives CDR1 SGHDT, CDR2 YYEEEE. The CDR3 has 15 amino acids. Between the trimmed V and J ends, which lost 0 bases and 5 bases, there was a span of 12 bases. In DNA, the CDR3 is TGTGCCAGCAGCTTGGGTCGGGGGGGTCATCAGCCCCAGCATTTT. Translating gives CASSLGRGGHQPQHF.

The chain carries TRBV20-1 and TRBJ1-4; no reliable D call. The germline V gene encodes CDR1 DFQATT and CDR2 SNEGSKA (reference sequence). Deletions cut 1 base from V and 2 bases from J, with 5 bases between. CDR3 length: 13 residues. The CDR3 nucleotides read TGCAGTGCTAGAGCTCCGACTAATGAAAAACTGTTTTTT. Its protein product is CSARAPTNEKLFF.

This clonotype was recorded once. The rearrangement uses TRBV2 and TRBJ2-5, with 8 bases aligning to TRBD2. The length of the CDR3 is 13 residues. Trimming removed 7 bases from V and 7 bases from J; junction bases left unmatched: 8. Germline values: CDR1 SNHLY, CDR2 FYNNEI. The CDR3 DNA sequence: TGTGCCAGCACACCGGGACTAGACGGGACCCAGTACTTC. Translated: CASTPGLDGTQYF. The variable domain in full, with the rest retrieved from reference TRBV2 and TRBJ2-5, is EPEVTQTPSHQVTQMGQEVILRCVPISNHLYFYWYRQILGQKVEFLVSFYNNEISEKSEIFDDQFSVERPDGSNFTLKIRSTKLEDSAMYFCASTPGLDGTQYFGPGTRLLVL.

The CDR3 DNA sequence: TGTGCCTGGAGTTGGAACACTGAAGCTTTCTTT. Encoded protein: CAWSWNTEAFF. This rearrangement joins TRBV30 to TRBJ1-1; no clear D gene. CDR1 is GTSNPN, CDR2 SVGIG, per germline (reference sequence). Between the trimmed V and J ends, which lost 2 bases and 1 base, there was a span of 2 bases. The CDR3 loop spans 11 amino acids.

This clonotype has only one observation. The V gene is TRBV7-8, the J gene TRBJ2-5; D may correspond to TRBD1 or TRBD2 (5 bases each). The CDR3 runs 15 residues. Germline V gene sequence: CDR1 SGHVS, CDR2 FQNEAQ. V lost 6 bases and J 3 bases, leaving 17 bases between the germline ends. The CDR3 loop reads CASSRRWDRKETQYF. CDR3 nucleotide sequence: TGTGCCAGCAGTCGCCGGTGGGACCGAAAAGAGACCCAGTACTTC.

This chain connects TRBV2 to TRBJ1-2; D is possibly TRBD1 (5 bases). V lost 2 bases, J lost 0 bases, and 10 bases lay in between. The CDR3 runs 15 residues. The germline CDR1 and CDR2 sequences are SNHLY and FYNNEI. CDR3 in amino acids: CASSEIRGANYGYTF. In nucleotides, the CDR3 is TGTGCCAGCAGTGAAATACGGGGGGCTAACTATGGCTACACCTTC.

The chain joins TRBV4-3 to TRBJ1-6, with D perhaps TRBD1 (5 bases). The CDR3 totals 18 residues. Germline CDR1 reads LGHNA; CDR2 reads YSLEER. Trimming shortened V by 0 bases and J by 10 bases, and 22 bases separated the two germline ends. CDR3 sequence reads: CASSQDGSEAGSESPLHF. The CDR3 nucleotides read TGCGCCAGCAGCCAAGATGGGTCGGAAGCAGGGAGTGAATCACCCCTCCACTTT.

The chain couples TRBV2 to TRBJ2-1, with D maybe TRBD1 (5 bases). CDR1 SNHLY and CDR2 FYNNEI come from the germline V gene. V was clipped by 5 bases and J by 0 bases, with 11 bases between them. CDR3 length: 15 amino acids. The CDR3 loop reads CASSRRESSYNEQFF. The CDR3 DNA sequence: TGTGCCAGCAGTCGCAGGGAAAGCTCCTACAATGAGCAGTTCTTC.

The chain joins TRBV20-1 to TRBJ1-1, with D possibly matching TRBD1 (6 bases). This CDR3 has 11 amino acids. Germline assignment: CDR1 DFQATT and CDR2 SNEGSKA (reference sequence). V shed 8 bases and J shed 5 bases, with 12 bases lying between them. The CDR3, as DNA: TGCAGTCCAGGCCAGGGGACTGAAGCTTTCTTT. This sequence encodes CSPGQGTEAFF.

V gene TRBV6-5 combines with J gene TRBJ2-7, with D tentatively TRBD1 (7 bases). The CDR3 runs to 13 residues. Germline V gives CDR1 MNHEY, CDR2 SVGAGI. The V end was cut by 8 bases, the J end by 5 bases, with 16 bases between. The CDR3 DNA is TGTGCCAGCGCGGGACAGATTGGCCACGAGCAGTACTTC. It translates to CASAGQIGHEQYF.

This rearrangement joins TRBV20-1 to TRBJ2-4; TRBD2 matches 13 bases. V was clipped by 0 bases and J by 0 bases; unmatched bases: 8. Germline CDR1 reads DFQATT; CDR2 reads SNEGSKA (reference sequence). The CDR3 has 19 amino acids. CDR3 loop: CSARDRTSGGAKAKNIQYF. The CDR3 DNA reads as TGCAGTGCTAGAGATCGAACTAGCGGGGGGGCCAAAGCCAAAAACATTCAGTACTTC.

The V call is TRBV5-4, the J call TRBJ2-6, with D perhaps TRBD1 or TRBD2 (5 bases each). Per germline, CDR1 SGHNT and CDR2 YYREEE (reference sequence). V was shortened by 10 bases and J by 2 bases, with 10 bases between the two germline ends. The CDR3 totals 13 residues. CDR3 DNA: TGTGCCGGGGGAAGAGCTGGGGCCAACGTCCTGACTTTC. Its translation is CAGGRAGANVLTF.

The V and J genes are TRBV29-1 and TRBJ2-2, with 14 nucleotides matching TRBD2. Germline CDR1 reads SQVTM; CDR2 reads ANQGSEA. V shed 7 bases, J shed 7 bases, and the junction held 2 bases outside the gene matches. This CDR3 has 13 amino acids. The CDR3 nucleotides read TGCAGCGGACTAGCGGGGGGGCACGGGGAGCTGTTTTTT. Its translation: CSGLAGGHGELFF.